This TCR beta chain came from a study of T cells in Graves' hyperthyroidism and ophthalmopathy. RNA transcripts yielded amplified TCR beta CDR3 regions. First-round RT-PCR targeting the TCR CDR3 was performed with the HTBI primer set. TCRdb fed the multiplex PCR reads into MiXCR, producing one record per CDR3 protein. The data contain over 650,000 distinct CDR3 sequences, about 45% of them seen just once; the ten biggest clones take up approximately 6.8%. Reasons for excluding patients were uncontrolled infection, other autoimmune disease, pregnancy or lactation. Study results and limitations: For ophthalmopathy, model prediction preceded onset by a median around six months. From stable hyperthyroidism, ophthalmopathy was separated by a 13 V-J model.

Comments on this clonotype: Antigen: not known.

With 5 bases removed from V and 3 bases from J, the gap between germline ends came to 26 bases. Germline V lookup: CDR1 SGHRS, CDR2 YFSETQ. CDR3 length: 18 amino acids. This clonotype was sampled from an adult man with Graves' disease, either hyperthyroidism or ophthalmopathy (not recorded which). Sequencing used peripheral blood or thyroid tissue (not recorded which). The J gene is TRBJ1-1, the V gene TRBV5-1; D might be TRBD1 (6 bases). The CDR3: CASRRHPTTTGMDTEAFF. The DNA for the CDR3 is TGCGCCAGCAGACGTCATCCAACCACCACAGGGATGGACACTGAAGCTTTCTTT.